The TCR beta chain described here comes from a study of PD-L1 blockade in urothelial cancer. Here immunoSEQ multiplex PCR was the method, and the copy in TCRdb shows in-frame clones only, minus some. Among tens of thousands of clones listed, 60% to 80% were seen once. The CDR3 contains 16 residues. Germline loops: CDR1 SGHRS, CDR2 YFSETQ. V gave up 2 bases and J gave up 0 bases, with 12 bases separating them. The rearrangement joins TRBV5-1 to TRBJ2-1, with D uncertain. The source was PBMCs, collected around atezolizumab (anti-PD-L1) treatment. This TCR derives from a man between 65 and 85 years old with urothelial cancer. The CDR3 sequence: CASSFTILSSYNEQFF. DNA of the CDR3: TGCGCCAGCAGCTTCACTATATTAAGCTCCTACAATGAGCAGTTCTTC.